The 21 T cell receptor beta chains reported below all come from one sample, sequenced in a study of spatial heterogeneity in lung cancer (dated by TCRdb to between 2018 and 2020). Libraries came from 5' RACE. Reads for this sample came from a NextSeq 500. In-frame beta chains were kept once TCRdb had trimmed the public reads at Q25 with fastp and called clones with MiXCR. One record per CDR3 amino acid sequence lists the most common genes and DNA. The sample contains around 380 distinct CDR3 sequences, roughly 30% of them found a single time. Approximately 24% of the sample is taken by the ten largest. The sample's time point, from its label and the paper: sample taken at primary tumor resection. For TCR sequencing, whole RNA was extracted from tumor and nontumor lung tissue, or from cryopreserved PBMC samples, and no cell sorting was done. The specimen was PBMCs, collected at surgery. All receptors come from a male donor with early-stage non-small cell lung cancer.

This clonotype rates as large. A library made for alpha chains picked up this beta chain off target, so its size means little. This chain connects TRBV5-4 to TRBJ2-7, with TRBD1 identical over 8 bases. Germline CDR1 and CDR2: SGHNT and YYREEE (reference sequence). The CDR3 is 14 residues long. V shed 1 base, J shed 5 bases, and the junction held 5 bases outside the gene matches. The CDR3 nucleotides read TGTGCCAGCAGCTTGTCCTCGGACAGGGACGAGCAGTACTTC. Translation gives CASSLSSDRDEQYF. Filled out from reference TRBV5-4 and TRBJ2-7, the complete variable domain reads ETGVTQSPTHLIKTRGQQVTLRCSSQSGHNTVSWYQQALGQGPQFIFQYYREEENGRGNFPPRFSGLQFPNYSSELNVNALELDDSALYLCASSLSSDRDEQYFGPGTRLTVT.

In its sample, this clonotype is large. This beta chain slipped into a library made for alpha chains as a stray read, so its size is not meaningful. The V gene is TRBV5-1, the J gene TRBJ2-5, with D perhaps matching TRBD1 (6 bases). The CDR3 runs 14 residues. V lost 1 base to trimming and J lost 0 bases, with 7 bases between them. Germline values: CDR1 SGHRS, CDR2 YFSETQ. The CDR3 here is CASSLQGHQETQYF. In DNA form, the CDR3 reads TGCGCCAGCAGCTTGCAGGGGCACCAAGAGACCCAGTACTTC.

Relative to its sample, this clonotype is hyperexpanded. Since the library was made to target alpha chains, this beta chain is a stray read and its abundance is not meaningful. The chain recombines TRBV7-2 with TRBJ2-1, with 11 bases lining up with TRBD1. The CDR3 length is 15 residues. Per the germline V gene, CDR1 is SGHTA and CDR2 is FQGNSA. Germline trimming cut 4 bases from V and 7 bases from J; bases unmatched to any gene: 6. The CDR3 loop reads CASSWRRDRGNEQFF. In DNA form, the CDR3 reads TGTGCCAGCAGCTGGCGCCGGGACAGGGGGAATGAGCAGTTCTTC.

A few counts support this clonotype. This beta chain came through as a stray read in a library set up for alpha chains, and its size says little. The CDR3 DNA reads TGTGCCAGCAGCCTTCCCGGGGGGGGAAATACGCAGTATTTT. The encoded protein is CASSLPGGGNTQYF. The genes are TRBV13 and TRBJ2-3; the match to TRBD2 covers 8 bases. Looked up from germline, CDR1 is PRHDT and CDR2 is FYEKMQ (reference sequence). The CDR3 is 14 amino acids. V gave up 5 bases and J gave up 7 bases; unmatched junction bases: 8.

Relative to its sample, this clonotype is large. The library was built for alpha chains, so this beta chain is an off-target read and its size means little. The chain uses TRBV5-1 and TRBJ2-2; D tentatively fits TRBD1 or TRBD2 (5 bases each). The ends were cut back, 2 bases at V and 6 bases at J, with 11 bases in the middle. This CDR3 comprises 14 residues. The germline gives CDR1 SGHRS, CDR2 YFSETQ. The CDR3 nucleotides are TGCGCCAGCAGCTTTACGGGGCTCCCCGGGGAGCTGTTTTTT. The encoded protein is CASSFTGLPGELFF.

As concerns this clonotype: Because the library targeted alpha chains, this beta chain is an off-target read whose size means little. The chain joins TRBV28 to TRBJ2-7; 9 bases align to TRBD1. Germline V CDR1 and CDR2: MDHEN, SYDVKM. There are 14 residues in the CDR3. V trimming: 9 bases; J trimming: 2 bases; junction bases outside the gene matches: 8. The CDR3 region has the DNA TGTGCCAGTAAATGGACAGGGGTAGCCTACGAGCAGTACTTC. Protein sequence: CASKWTGVAYEQYF. The whole variable domain, filled in from reference TRBV28 and TRBJ2-7, reads DVKVTQSSRYLVKRTGEKVFLECVQDMDHENMFWYRQDPGLGLRLIYFSYDVKMKEKGDIPEGYSVSREKKERFSLILESASTNQTSMYLCASKWTGVAYEQYFGPGTRLTVT.

Notes on this clonotype: This beta chain came through as a stray read in a library set up for alpha chains, and its size says little. V is TRBV5-5 and J is TRBJ2-3; tentatively, D is TRBD1 (6 bases). Trimming pared 0 bases from V and 1 base from J, leaving 9 bases between. Per germline, CDR1 SGHKS and CDR2 YYEKEE (reference sequence). The CDR3 spans 15 residues. The CDR3 reads CASSLVAGGTDTQYF. For the CDR3, the DNA is TGTGCCAGCAGCTTGGTCGCAGGGGGCACAGATACGCAGTATTTT.

Note on this clonotype: This beta chain is a stray read from a library made for alpha chains; its abundance is not meaningful. The V and J genes are TRBV12-5 and TRBJ2-1; 9 nucleotides agree with TRBD1. The CDR3 length is 14 residues. Germline V CDR1 and CDR2: LGHNT, FRNRAP. Losses at the gene ends were 5 bases for V and 8 bases for J; bases not matched to a gene: 7. In nucleotides, the CDR3 is TGTGCTAGTGGTCCGGGACAGGGTGGCGATGAGCAGTTCTTC. Translating gives CASGPGQGGDEQFF.

This clonotype came up a few times. This beta chain came through as a stray read in a library set up for alpha chains, and its size says little. The genes are TRBV3-1 and TRBJ2-2; tentatively, D is TRBD1 (5 bases). Trimming removed 7 bases from V and 0 bases from J, with 12 bases in between. The CDR3 runs 15 residues. CDR1 and CDR2 (germline): LGHDT, YNNKEL (reference sequence). The CDR3, as DNA: TGTGCCAGCATCCAGGGCCGAACGAACACCGGGGAGCTGTTTTTT. It encodes CASIQGRTNTGELFF.

The table lists this clonotype with a count of one. Found in a library prepared for alpha chains, this beta chain is an off-target read, and its abundance has little meaning. This chain's CDR3 is CASSQQGSHYEQYF. CDR3 in DNA: TGTGCCAGCAGTCAACAGGGATCCCACTACGAGCAGTACTTC. The chain joins TRBV27 to TRBJ2-7; tentative D call: TRBD1 (6 bases). V lost 5 bases to trimming and J lost 3 bases, with 14 bases between them. This CDR3 spans 14 amino acids. CDR1 is MNHEY, CDR2 SMNVEV, per germline (reference sequence).

This clonotype is large (0.1 to 1%) within its sample. Being off target in a library aimed at alpha chains, this beta chain has a size of little meaning. The chain has TRBV6-1 and TRBJ1-6, with a tentative D call TRBD1 (6 bases). CDR1 MNHNS and CDR2 SASEGT come from the germline V gene. This CDR3 has 14 amino acids. V was clipped by 3 bases and J by 8 bases, with 11 bases between them. CDR3 nucleotides: TGTGCCAGCAGTGACAGGGGCGCGGATTCACCCCTCCACTTT. Its protein product is CASSDRGADSPLHF.

By frequency in the sample, this clonotype is hyperexpanded. This beta chain slipped into a library made for alpha chains as a stray read, so its size is not meaningful. The chain uses TRBV6-2 or TRBV6-3 and TRBJ2-3; D is possibly TRBD2 (6 bases). CDR1 and CDR2 (germline): MNHEY, SVGEGT. The CDR3 sequence is 13 residues long. V lost 7 bases and J lost 3, with 11 bases in between. This CDR3 reads CASTRDFTDTQYF. CDR3 bases: TGTGCCAGCACCCGGGACTTTACAGATACGCAGTATTTT.

This clonotype is categorized as large. As an off-target read in a library built for alpha chains, this beta chain has a frequency of little significance. V usage is TRBV5-6 and J usage is TRBJ2-3; TRBD1 might be the D (5 bases). The CDR3 contains 14 residues. V gave up 0 bases and J gave up 3 bases, with 8 bases separating them. CDR1 and CDR2 from the germline V gene are SGHDT and YYEEEE. CDR3 amino acids: CASSLDQGTDTQYF. The CDR3 bases are TGTGCCAGCAGCTTGGATCAGGGAACAGATACGCAGTATTTT. The variable domain in full, with the rest retrieved from reference TRBV5-6 and TRBJ2-3, is DAGVTQSPTHLIKTRGQQVTLRCSPKSGHDTVSWYQQALGQGPQFIFQYYEEEERQRGNFPDRFSGHQFPNYSSELNVNALLLGDSALYLCASSLDQGTDTQYFGPGTRLTVL.

Regarding this clonotype: The library was built for alpha chains, so this beta chain is an off-target read and its size means little. The chain couples TRBV27 to TRBJ2-6; tentatively, D is TRBD2 (5 bases). The V gene lost 0 bases and the J gene lost 1 base, with 7 bases spanning the gap. Germline V gene sequence: CDR1 MNHEY, CDR2 SMNVEV (reference sequence). The CDR3 extends over 16 amino acids. In DNA form, the CDR3 reads TGTGCCAGCAGTTTATCTGGACTGTCTGGGGCCAACGTCCTGACTTTC. This encodes CASSLSGLSGANVLTF.

With regard to this clonotype: Within a library made for alpha chains, this beta chain is off target, and its count is uninformative. This rearrangement joins TRBV12-3 or TRBV12-4 to TRBJ2-7; a possible D gene is TRBD2 (5 bases). The CDR3 is 14 residues long. Between the trimmed V and J ends, which lost 0 bases and 0 bases, there was a span of 6 bases. CDR3 sequence: CASSLAGVSYEQYF. The CDR3 DNA reads as TGTGCCAGCAGTTTAGCGGGAGTCTCCTACGAGCAGTACTTC.

This clonotype was detected only a few times. This beta chain came through as a stray read in a library set up for alpha chains, and its size says little. V and J are TRBV7-9 and TRBJ1-1; tentative D call: TRBD1 (5 bases). Germline V gene sequence: CDR1 SEHNR, CDR2 FQNEAQ (reference sequence). Trimming removed 1 base at V and 2 bases at J, with 14 bases between. The CDR3 totals 16 residues. The CDR3 coding sequence is TGTGCCAGCAGCTTAGATGGGTGGCAGGGAAACACTGAAGCTTTCTTT. Protein: CASSLDGWQGNTEAFF.

As concerns this clonotype: This beta chain is off target for a library built for alpha chains, so its abundance means little. The genes are TRBV18 and TRBJ2-3; D is unclear. The ends were cut back, 3 bases at V and 5 bases at J, with 3 bases in the middle. CDR1 is KGHSH, CDR2 LQKENI, per germline. The CDR3 is made up of 11 amino acids. CDR3 bases: TGTGCCAGCTCACCGGGAGATACGCAGTATTTT. This gives the protein CASSPGDTQYF. Based on the CDR3 plus reference TRBV18 and TRBJ2-3, the full variable domain is NAGVMQNPRHLVRRRGQEARLRCSPMKGHSHVYWYRQLPEEGLKFMVYLQKENIIDESGMPKERFSAEFPKEGPSILRIQQVVRGDSAAYFCASSPGDTQYFGPGTRLTVL.

About this clonotype: The library was designed around alpha chains, so this beta chain is a stray read whose abundance carries little weight. The rearrangement uses TRBV7-9 and TRBJ2-2; D possibly corresponds to TRBD1 (6 bases). This CDR3 region has 16 residues. Trimming took off 5 bases at V and 0 bases at J, with 13 bases between the two ends. Germline assignment: CDR1 SEHNR and CDR2 FQNEAQ (reference sequence). CDR3 coding DNA: TGTGCCAGCAGCCGACCAGACAGGACGAACACCGGGGAGCTGTTTTTT. Translating it yields CASSRPDRTNTGELFF.

With regard to this clonotype: This beta chain was picked up by a library intended for alpha chains and is off target, so its count carries little meaning. V is TRBV11-2 and J is TRBJ1-2; D remains unclear. V was cut by 1 base and J by 3 bases, with 9 bases left in between. Germline V lookup: CDR1 SGHAT, CDR2 FQNNGV. The CDR3 has 14 amino acids. The CDR3 bases are TGTGCCAGCAGCTTAGGTGCCGGTGACTATGGCTACACCTTC. As protein: CASSLGAGDYGYTF.

Note on this clonotype: As an off-target read in a library built for alpha chains, this beta chain has a frequency of little significance. V is TRBV7-2 and J is TRBJ2-4, with D unclear. The germline V and J ends were trimmed by 5 bases and 5 bases, with 13 bases remaining between them. Germline assignment: CDR1 SGHTA and CDR2 FQGNSA. CDR3 length: 14 amino acids. Here the CDR3 DNA reads TGTGCCAGCAGCCGACCTTGGCCCCAAAACATTCAGTACTTC. Amino acid sequence: CASSRPWPQNIQYF.

This clonotype qualifies as hyperexpanded. Because this beta chain is a stray read in a library intended to capture alpha chains, its abundance should not be given much weight. This sequence joins TRBV4-1 and TRBJ2-5; 10 bases fit TRBD2. The CDR3 is 17 amino acids. J gave up 4 bases and V 0 bases, and 8 bases lay outside the gene matches. Germline V gene sequence: CDR1 MGHRA, CDR2 YSYEKL. This chain's CDR3 is CASSQDSPSGGLETQYF. DNA for the CDR3: TGCGCCAGCAGCCAAGATAGTCCTAGCGGGGGCTTAGAGACCCAGTACTTC.